The 26 T cell receptor beta chains below all came from one sample that was sequenced in a study of blood T cell repertoires in COVID-19 (dated by TCRdb to about 2020). Library creation used the immunoSEQ multiplex PCR assay. What TCRdb holds here is the immuneACCESS table cut down to in-frame rearrangements. Part of the clones is not present; checked against another copy, under half of the missing clones reflect an unresolved V gene, and the others are unexplained. This sample is represented by under 300,000 clones; about 86% of them were singletons. The ten largest clones take up around 3.3% of the sample. The sequenced sample was PBMCs or T cells enriched from blood (not recorded which). These receptors were taken from a woman aged 40 to 49 with acute COVID-19.

The J gene is TRBJ2-1, the V gene TRBV11-3, with D unclear. V lost 5 bases and J lost 5, with 16 bases in between. The CDR3 totals 15 residues. CDR1 and CDR2 (germline): SGHNT, YENEEA. The CDR3, as DNA: TGTGCCAGCAGCCCAAACGGTGGGCAGAACAATGAGCAGTTCTTC. Translation: CASSPNGGQNNEQFF.

Note on this clone: The junction does not match germline at one end; this may be a read error. This chain joins TRBV12-3 or TRBV12-4 and TRBJ1-6; a weak D match, TRBD1 (5 bases). This CDR3 spans 11 amino acids. The CDR3 DNA reads as TGTGCCAGCAGTACCGGGGGACCGGTGGACTTT. Its protein is CASSTGGPVDF.

This chain connects TRBV24-1 to TRBJ2-2; unclear D gene. Trimming took 5 bases from V and 3 from J, leaving 6 bases between them. Germline V CDR1 and CDR2: KGHDR, SFDVKD. This CDR3 region has 13 residues. The CDR3 nucleotides read TGTGCCACCAGTGCTGTCGACACCGGGGAGCTGTTTTTT. It is translated as CATSAVDTGELFF.

This chain connects TRBV6-4 to TRBJ2-7, with 9 bases lining up with TRBD1. With V trimmed by 9 bases and J by 4 bases, 13 bases remained unmatched. The CDR3 totals 15 residues. The germline CDR1 and CDR2 sequences are MRHNA and SNTAGT. The CDR3 is CARRGLQGAKYEQYF. CDR3 nucleotides: TGTGCCAGACGGGGGTTACAGGGGGCGAAATACGAGCAGTACTTC.

The chain has TRBV6-1 and TRBJ2-1, with TRBD2 matching over 14 bases. The germline CDR1 and CDR2 sequences are MNHNS and SASEGT. After removal of 5 bases from V and 5 bases from J, the junction contained 2 bases not matched to a gene. The CDR3 sequence is 15 residues long. The CDR3 nucleotides read TGTGCCAGCAGTTGGGGACTAGCGGGAGACAATGAGCAGTTCTTC. Amino acids: CASSWGLAGDNEQFF.

The chain combines TRBV7-8 with TRBJ2-1, with D maybe TRBD2 (7 bases). V was clipped by 1 base and J by 3 bases, with 16 bases between them. This CDR3 contains 17 residues. The germline CDR1 and CDR2 sequences are SGHVS and FQNEAQ. The CDR3 reads CASSLVVGGAIYNEQFF. The CDR3 nucleotides are TGTGCCAGCAGCTTAGTGGTTGGGGGGGCTATCTACAATGAGCAGTTCTTC.

The CDR3 reads CAWSGSGRIYEQYF. The CDR3 nucleotides are TGTGCCTGGTCGGGTAGCGGGAGGATTTACGAGCAGTACTTC. V usage is TRBV30 and J usage is TRBJ2-7; 10 bases are shared with TRBD2. V trimming: 5 bases; J trimming: 4 bases; junction bases outside the gene matches: 8. CDR1 is GTSNPN and CDR2 is SVGIG in the germline V gene (reference sequence). The CDR3 is 14 amino acids.

The chain joins TRBV19 to TRBJ1-6; 7 bases are a match to TRBD1. CDR1 and CDR2 from the germline V gene are LNHDA and SQIVND (reference sequence). This CDR3 has 13 amino acids. After removal of 3 bases from V and 10 bases from J, the junction contained 3 bases not matched to a gene. The CDR3 protein is CASSMTGRSPLHF. DNA of the CDR3: TGTGCCAGTAGTATGACAGGGAGATCACCCCTCCACTTT.

The chain carries TRBV19 and TRBJ2-3; D may be TRBD1 (6 bases). The germline V gene encodes CDR1 LNHDA and CDR2 SQIVND (reference sequence). The ends were cut back, 3 bases at V and 6 bases at J, with 19 bases in the middle. The CDR3 covers 16 residues. The CDR3 loop reads CASSMFRSMGADTQYF. The CDR3, as DNA: TGTGCCAGTAGTATGTTTCGGAGTATGGGGGCTGATACGCAGTATTTT.

Here the CDR3 DNA reads TGCGCCAGCAGAACGCCGGGACTAGCGGGAGATGGGAGCACAGATACGCAGTATTTT. Translated: CASRTPGLAGDGSTDTQYF. The V gene is TRBV23-1, the J gene TRBJ2-3; TRBD2 aligns across 14 bases. TRBV23-1 is an ORF; its function is uncertain. Unmatched junction bases numbered 11, after V lost 6 bases and J lost 0 bases. This CDR3 comprises 19 residues.

This clone was found once. The chain is built from TRBV25-1 and TRBJ1-5; D might be TRBD1 (5 bases). V was pared by 0 bases and J by 7 bases, with 10 bases between. Per the germline V gene, CDR1 is MGHDK and CDR2 is SYGVNS. The CDR3 totals 14 residues. CDR3 sequence: CASSEYRVGQPQHF. CDR3 sequence (DNA): TGTGCCAGCAGTGAATACAGGGTAGGACAGCCCCAGCATTTT.

The chain recombines TRBV24-1 with TRBJ2-2, with 7 bases identical to TRBD1. Germline loops: CDR1 KGHDR, CDR2 SFDVKD. V was clipped by 7 bases and J by 6 bases; unmatched bases: 19. The CDR3 length is 18 residues. The CDR3 bases are TGTGCCACCAGGAGGGGTTACCACGAGGGGACAGAGGCCGGGGAGCTGTTTTTT. This gives the protein CATRRGYHEGTEAGELFF.

The rearrangement joins TRBV5-1 to TRBJ2-2; D not resolved. The CDR3 spans 15 residues. Germline V gene sequence: CDR1 SGHRS, CDR2 YFSETQ. Trimming took off 4 bases at V and 0 bases at J, with 10 bases between the two ends. The CDR3 region is CASSVSTSNTGELFF. The CDR3 nucleotides are TGCGCCAGCAGCGTGTCGACTTCGAACACCGGGGAGCTGTTTTTT.

This clone was seen only once. The chain has TRBV24-1 and TRBJ1-2; possible D gene TRBD1, 6 bases. The CDR3 sequence is 14 residues long. Trimming stripped 4 bases from V and 3 bases from J, with 11 bases between. The V gene's germline CDR1 is KGHDR and CDR2 SFDVKD. The CDR3 DNA reads TGTGCCACCAGTGACCCCGGACAGCACTATGGCTACACCTTC. Its protein product is CATSDPGQHYGYTF.

The chain links TRBV13 to TRBJ2-1; 7 bases agree with TRBD2. Germline V gives CDR1 PRHDT, CDR2 FYEKMQ (reference sequence). The CDR3 covers 13 residues. The ends lost 5 bases at V and 7 bases at J; junction bases unmatched: 5. The CDR3 DNA reads as TGTGCCAGCAGCCGTATGGGGGGGAATGAGCAGTTCTTC. It codes for CASSRMGGNEQFF.

This chain joins TRBV7-8 and TRBJ2-1, with 9 positions matching TRBD1. Germline-derived CDR1 and CDR2 are SGHVS and FQNEAQ. CDR3 length: 12 amino acids. Trimming removed 4 bases from V and 12 bases from J; junction bases left unmatched: 4. The CDR3 is CASSSTGGLQFF. The CDR3 DNA follows: TGTGCCAGCAGCTCCACAGGGGGCTTGCAGTTCTTC.

The chain employs TRBV30 and TRBJ2-5; the match to TRBD1 covers 8 bases. The CDR3 is 12 amino acids. Germline assignment: CDR1 GTSNPN and CDR2 SVGIG (reference sequence). V lost 4 bases and J lost 3; bases outside the gene matches: 1. This chain's CDR3 is CAWKQGEETQYF. In DNA, the CDR3 is TGTGCCTGGAAACAGGGGGAAGAGACCCAGTACTTC.

The gene calls are TRBV7-9 and TRBJ2-2; the match to TRBD2 covers 13 bases. Germline V gene sequence: CDR1 SEHNR, CDR2 FQNEAQ (reference sequence). The CDR3 extends over 16 amino acids. The junction had 7 bases not matched to a gene; V was cut back by 7 bases and J by 5 bases. In DNA form, the CDR3 reads TGTGCCAGCAACCCCCCGGGACTAGCGGGGACCGGGGAGCTGTTTTTT. This encodes CASNPPGLAGTGELFF.

V is TRBV7-9 and J is TRBJ1-4, with 8 bases lining up with TRBD1. V dropped 5 bases and J dropped 7; count of bases not matched to a gene: 6. Germline V gene data show CDR1 as SEHNR and CDR2 as FQNEAQ (reference sequence). The CDR3 runs 14 residues. This CDR3 reads CASSTTGVGEKLFF. CDR3 nucleotides: TGTGCCAGCAGCACGACAGGGGTTGGTGAAAAACTGTTTTTT.

This clone was counted a few times. The chain uses TRBV2 and TRBJ1-3; D is possibly TRBD1 (6 bases). The CDR3 runs 14 residues. V lost 5 bases and J 0 bases, leaving 8 bases between the germline ends. Looked up from germline, CDR1 is SNHLY and CDR2 is FYNNEI. The CDR3 spells CASSYRDSGNTIYF. DNA of the CDR3: TGTGCCAGCAGTTACAGGGACTCTGGAAACACCATATATTTT. Together with reference TRBV2 and TRBJ1-3, the CDR3 gives the full variable domain: EPEVTQTPSHQVTQMGQEVILRCVPISNHLYFYWYRQILGQKVEFLVSFYNNEISEKSEIFDDQFSVERPDGSNFTLKIRSTKLEDSAMYFCASSYRDSGNTIYFGEGSWLTVV.

This clone has a single count. The V gene is TRBV7-8, the J gene TRBJ2-1; 8 bases align to TRBD2. Germline V gene lookup returns CDR1 SGHVS and CDR2 FQNEAQ. The CDR3 length is 16 residues. The V segment lost 2 bases and the J segment 3 bases; nucleotides outside the gene matches: 6. CDR3 DNA sequence: TGTGCCAGCAGCTTACCTGGACTAGCCCTCTACAATGAGCAGTTCTTC. Its protein product is CASSLPGLALYNEQFF.

This sequence joins TRBV5-4 and TRBJ2-7; 7 bases are shared with TRBD1. Trimming removed 4 bases from V and 4 bases from J; junction bases left unmatched: 8. Germline V gives CDR1 SGHNT, CDR2 YYREEE (reference sequence). The CDR3 sequence is 14 residues long. Written as DNA, the CDR3 is TGTGCCAGCAGCGCGGACACAGGGGTGTACGAGCAGTACTTC. The encoded protein is CASSADTGVYEQYF.

This clone showed up just a few times. V is TRBV18 and J is TRBJ1-4; D is possibly TRBD1 (5 bases). The CDR3 length is 15 residues. V dropped 0 bases and J dropped 7 bases, with 12 bases sitting between them. Per germline, CDR1 KGHSH and CDR2 LQKENI. CDR3 sequence: CASSPPDSDGEKLFF. In DNA form, the CDR3 reads TGTGCCAGCTCACCACCCGACAGCGACGGTGAAAAACTGTTTTTT.

This sequence joins TRBV2 and TRBJ2-5; 9 nucleotides agree with TRBD1. The trim removed 6 bases at V and 4 bases at J, leaving 9 bases unmatched. The CDR3 extends over 15 amino acids. Germline CDR1 reads SNHLY; CDR2 reads FYNNEI. Here the CDR3 DNA reads TGTGCCAGCAGCGAAACAGGGGGCGCCGGAGAGACCCAGTACTTC. This encodes CASSETGGAGETQYF. The variable domain in full, completed from reference TRBV2 and TRBJ2-5, reads EPEVTQTPSHQVTQMGQEVILRCVPISNHLYFYWYRQILGQKVEFLVSFYNNEISEKSEIFDDQFSVERPDGSNFTLKIRSTKLEDSAMYFCASSETGGAGETQYFGPGTRLLVL.

The chain recombines TRBV11-2 with TRBJ1-3, with 10 bases aligning to TRBD1. Trimming took 5 bases from V and 8 from J; bases not matched to a gene: 6. CDR1 SGHAT and CDR2 FQNNGV come from the germline V gene. This CDR3 has 14 residues. The CDR3 sequence is CASSIGQGDDTIYF. The DNA for the CDR3 is TGTGCCAGCAGCATTGGACAGGGGGACGACACCATATATTTT.

The V call is TRBV5-6, the J call TRBJ1-5; D remains unclear. The CDR3 is 12 amino acids. Deletions cut 4 bases from V and 1 base from J, with 3 bases between. Looked up from germline, CDR1 is SGHDT and CDR2 is YYEEEE. CDR3 loop: CASSRSNQPQHF. DNA for the CDR3: TGTGCCAGCAGCCGGAGCAATCAGCCCCAGCATTTT.